This T cell receptor beta chain was documented in a study of cytomegalovirus exposure and HLA in healthy donors. General study findings and limits: Most TCR sequences showed up rarely, but some public TCRs showed up in many donors.

A remark on this clone: Its antigen is unidentified.

The V end was cut by 8 bases, the J end by 7 bases, with 9 bases between. Germline values: CDR1 MDHEN, CDR2 SYDVKM. The CDR3 length is 11 residues. Some clones are missing from TCRdb's copy, which holds only in-frame ones; the method was immunoSEQ multiplex PCR. The sample has some 250,000 clones, roughly 88% seen once. This TCR came from a woman in her twenties or thirties in good health and CMV-seronegative. The genes are TRBV28 and TRBJ2-1; D gene unclear. Sequencing input: PBMCs. The CDR3: CASSEMNEQFF. CDR3 bases: TGTGCCAGCTCCGAGATGAATGAGCAGTTCTTC.